A selection of T cell receptor beta chains follows, all from one sample in a study of graft-versus-host responses after intestinal transplantation. The protocol was immunoSEQ multiplex PCR, while the TCRdb copy is restricted to in-frame clones and leaves out a portion. Of 85,000 to 130,000 clones listed, roughly 87% were seen once; the top ten hold over 0.8%. Antigens of these TCRs are unknown. The sequencing used unstimulated CD4+ T cells sorted from spleen or lymph node cells, collected before intestinal transplant. The receptors shown here come from a human donor who received an intestinal transplant. The conserved cysteine and the conserved F or W are not part of the CDR3 here.

>TRBV29-1|TRBJ2-1
SGIPPGTYYNEQF
>TRBV7-9|TRBJ1-2
ASSLLPGQGDPNYGYT
>TRBV7-2|TRBJ2-7
ASSLYGSRLEQY
>TRBV9|TRBJ2-1
ASSVGGRRFDEQF
>TRBV29-1|TRBJ2-7
SVQGTYEQY
>TRBV6-5|TRBJ2-5
ASGLAGGQETQY
>TRBV6-6|TRBJ2-7
ASSQDRSEQY
>TRBV10-3|TRBJ2-7
AISARSYEQY
>TRBV6-5|TRBJ1-2
ASRAPGGYT
>TRBV30|TRBJ2-2
AWSWTRTGELF
>TRBV6-5|TRBJ1-6
ASSRGPRGYSPLH
>TRBV5-4|TRBJ2-1
ASSLAPSGGGLYNEQF
>TRBV29-1|TRBJ2-7
SVEPGEGYEQY
>TRBV9|TRBJ2-5
ASHETQY
>TRBV6-5|TRBJ1-2
ASSSASFYGYT
>TRBV27|TRBJ2-1
ASSLGLAGVPSYNEQF
>TRBV5-1|TRBJ1-1
ASSPRGGGTEAF
>TRBV6-1|TRBJ1-2
ASNLDGGGNYGYT
>TRBV9|TRBJ2-2
ASSVYSPGELF
>TRBV5-1|TRBJ2-5
ASSLGRDKKETQY
>TRBV2|TRBJ2-3
ASSDIRGLLSTDTQY
>TRBV27|TRBJ1-2
ASSPKNNYGYT
>TRBV11-2|TRBJ1-3
ASSGPDGQGNTIY
>TRBV9|TRBJ2-7
ASSRGYEQY
>TRBV4-2|TRBJ2-1
ASSPETSGRTNEQF
>TRBV7-9|TRBJ1-1
ASSLIDGKGNTEAF